The 29 T cell receptor beta chains listed next were all sequenced from one sample in a study of T-cell reconstitution after alpha-beta-depleted transplantation in children. The TCRbeta library was prepared with unique molecular identifiers. MiXCR, run by TCRdb on the PCR reads, gives a single entry per CDR3 protein. The sample has just under 350,000 distinct CDR3 sequences; under 20% are singletons. The source material was PBMCs, mostly from graft donor cells, sampled 360 days after TCRalphabeta/CD19-depleted stem cell transplant. These receptors were collected from a male patient aged 2 to 10 who had a stem cell transplant for acute lymphoblastic leukemia, so the T cells may come from the graft donor.

This clonotype appeared many times. This chain joins TRBV28 and TRBJ2-3, with unresolved D. The CDR3 consists of 16 residues. V shed 4 bases and J shed 4 bases, with 18 bases lying between them. In germline, CDR1 is MDHEN, CDR2 SYDVKM. The CDR3 region is CASSSALSPVADTQYF. CDR3 DNA sequence: TGTGCCAGCAGTTCCGCCCTAAGCCCGGTGGCAGATACGCAGTATTTT. The entire variable domain, with the rest obtained from reference TRBV28 and TRBJ2-3, is as follows: DVKVTQSSRYLVKRTGEKVFLECVQDMDHENMFWYRQDPGLGLRLIYFSYDVKMKEKGDIPEGYSVSREKKERFSLILESASTNQTSMYLCASSSALSPVADTQYFGPGTRLTVL.

This clonotype has more than one count but fewer than ten. The J gene is TRBJ1-5, the V gene TRBV4-1; TRBD1 is a possible D gene (5 bases). V lost 1 base to trimming and J lost 1 base, with 11 bases between them. Germline values: CDR1 MGHRA, CDR2 YSYEKL. This CDR3 region has 16 residues. CDR3 DNA: TGCGCCAGCAGCCAAGGATTCCGGGACAGCAATCAGCCCCAGCATTTT. This gives the protein CASSQGFRDSNQPQHF.

The J gene is TRBJ2-7, the V gene TRBV5-1; 8 nucleotides align to TRBD2. The V segment lost 3 bases and the J segment 3 bases; nucleotides outside the gene matches: 5. Per the germline V gene, CDR1 is SGHRS and CDR2 is YFSETQ. The CDR3 length is 14 residues. In DNA, the CDR3 is TGCGCCAGCAGCTCCAGCGGGAGAAGCTACGAGCAGTACTTC. Amino acids: CASSSSGRSYEQYF.

V and J are TRBV29-1 and TRBJ2-7; 10 bases map to TRBD2. The germline CDR1 and CDR2 sequences are SQVTM and ANQGSEA. The CDR3 has 15 residues. The ends lost 5 bases at V and 5 bases at J; junction bases unmatched: 12. The CDR3 bases are TGCAGCGTTTGGCTAGCGGGAGCTCTTCCGGACGAGCAGTACTTC. Residues: CSVWLAGALPDEQYF.

DNA for the CDR3: TGTGCCAGCACCCCTGGGGGGGCATGGAATGAGCAGTTCTTC. This sequence encodes CASTPGGAWNEQFF. The genes are TRBV27 and TRBJ2-1, with D possibly matching TRBD2 (7 bases). Germline CDR1 and CDR2: MNHEY and SMNVEV (reference sequence). The CDR3 spans 14 residues. V shed 7 bases and J shed 7 bases, with 17 bases lying between them.

At least ten counts were recorded for this clonotype. The chain combines TRBV7-9 with TRBJ2-1; no definite D call. Germline V gene lookup returns CDR1 SEHNR and CDR2 FQNEAQ (reference sequence). V lost 0 bases and J lost 6, with 3 bases in between. The CDR3 loop spans 12 amino acids. CDR3 protein: CASSLASNEQFF. The CDR3 bases are TGTGCCAGCAGCTTAGCATCCAATGAGCAGTTCTTC.

This clonotype was observed many times. V usage is TRBV12-3 or TRBV12-4 and J usage is TRBJ2-1; D is possibly TRBD2 (6 bases). V was shortened by 1 base and J by 2 bases, with 9 bases between the two germline ends. The CDR3 covers 15 residues. This chain's CDR3 is CASSLVAGTYNEQFF. Written as DNA, the CDR3 is TGTGCCAGCAGTTTAGTTGCGGGAACCTACAATGAGCAGTTCTTC.

The chain carries TRBV7-3 and TRBJ1-1; D not certain. The germline CDR1 and CDR2 sequences are SGHTA and FQGTGA. The CDR3 is 13 amino acids. The ends were cut back, 11 bases at V and 2 bases at J, with 15 bases in the middle. CDR3 sequence: CAAPGSPNTEAFF. CDR3 sequence (DNA): TGTGCCGCCCCCGGGAGCCCAAACACTGAAGCTTTCTTT. The variable domain in full, completed from reference TRBV7-3 and TRBJ1-1, reads GAGVSQTPSNKVTEKGKYVELRCDPISGHTALYWYRQSLGQGPEFLIYFQGTGAADDSGLPNDRFFAVRPEGSVSTLKIQRTERGDSAVYLCAAPGSPNTEAFFGQGTRLTVV.

The chain recombines TRBV4-3 with TRBJ2-7, with 12 bases matching TRBD2. The CDR3 length is 16 residues. Germline V gives CDR1 LGHNA, CDR2 YSLEER. Trimming at V came to 1 base and at J to 2 bases, leaving 3 bases not matched to a gene. The CDR3 nucleotides read TGCGCCAGCAGCCAAGCCCGACTAGCGGGAGCCTACGAGCAGTACTTC. The encoded protein is CASSQARLAGAYEQYF.

In its sample, this clonotype was seen a few times. The chain links TRBV12-3 or TRBV12-4 to TRBJ1-5; 7 bases line up with TRBD1. Trimming removed 4 bases from V and 3 bases from J; junction bases left unmatched: 3. The CDR3 consists of 14 residues. CDR3 DNA: TGTGCCAGCAGTTGGGGACAGCCCAATCAGCCCCAGCATTTT. It translates to CASSWGQPNQPQHF.

This clonotype was recorded at least ten times. V is TRBV6-5 and J is TRBJ2-7; no reliable D call. This CDR3 contains 13 residues. Germline CDR1 reads MNHEY; CDR2 reads SVGAGI. Trimming removed 1 base from V and 3 bases from J, with 7 bases in between. DNA of the CDR3: TGTGCCAGCAGTTACTTCCCCAGCTACGAGCAGTACTTC. This sequence encodes CASSYFPSYEQYF.

This clonotype showed up many times. This sequence joins TRBV5-1 and TRBJ2-5; TRBD1 matches 7 bases. With 4 bases clipped from V and 5 bases from J, the junction kept 5 bases outside the gene matches. This CDR3 is 13 amino acids long. From germline, CDR1 is SGHRS and CDR2 YFSETQ. CDR3 in amino acids: CASSETGAETQYF. In DNA form, the CDR3 reads TGCGCCAGCAGCGAAACAGGGGCGGAGACCCAGTACTTC. Full variable domain (outside the CDR3, taken from reference TRBV5-1 and TRBJ2-5): KAGVTQTPRYLIKTRGQQVTLSCSPISGHRSVSWYQQTPGQGLQFLFEYFSETQRNKGNFPGRFSGRQFSNSRSEMNVSTLELGDSALYLCASSETGAETQYFGPGTRLLVL.

This clonotype was seen a few times. The chain employs TRBV12-3 or TRBV12-4 and TRBJ2-1; tentatively, D is TRBD1 (6 bases). This CDR3 is built from 13 residues. The germline V and J ends were trimmed by 6 bases and 6 bases, with 12 bases remaining between them. The CDR3 sequence is CASRFKGGNEQFF. As DNA, the CDR3 is TGTGCCAGCAGATTCAAAGGGGGCAATGAGCAGTTCTTC.

This chain links TRBV12-3 or TRBV12-4 with TRBJ1-4; perhaps TRBD1 as D (5 bases). With 2 bases removed from V and 8 bases from J, the gap between germline ends came to 12 bases. The CDR3 runs to 14 residues. The CDR3 sequence: CASSLQGLREKLFF. The CDR3, as DNA: TGTGCCAGCAGTTTACAGGGTCTTAGGGAAAAACTGTTTTTT.

The gene calls are TRBV5-1 and TRBJ2-1, with TRBD1 identical over 8 bases. The ends lost 2 bases at V and 3 bases at J; junction bases unmatched: 19. CDR3 size: 20 residues. Germline assignment: CDR1 SGHRS and CDR2 YFSETQ. CDR3 in amino acids: CASSFLQGAKVYRNYNEQFF. In nucleotides, the CDR3 is TGCGCCAGCAGCTTCCTTCAGGGGGCGAAGGTCTACAGGAACTACAATGAGCAGTTCTTC.

The V and J genes are TRBV20-1 and TRBJ2-7; 7 nucleotides match TRBD1. Germline values: CDR1 DFQATT, CDR2 SNEGSKA (reference sequence). Trimming cost V 5 bases and J 4 bases; bases outside gene matches: 11. The length of the CDR3 is 14 residues. Written as DNA, the CDR3 is TGCAGTGCTCTCGGACAGGTGGAAGATTACGAGCAGTACTTC. It is translated as CSALGQVEDYEQYF.

This rearrangement joins TRBV6-5 to TRBJ2-5; no reliable D call. CDR1 and CDR2 (germline): MNHEY, SVGAGI. V dropped 4 bases and J dropped 5 bases, with 20 bases sitting between them. CDR3 length equals 16 residues. The DNA of the CDR3 is TGTGCCAGCAGTTTATCCTCGCCTTGGAGCCGGGAGACCCAGTACTTC. Amino acid sequence: CASSLSSPWSRETQYF.

This clonotype was observed a few times. The chain is built from TRBV2 and TRBJ2-1, with D possibly TRBD2 on 6 matching bases. Deletions cut 6 bases from V and 9 bases from J, with 6 bases between. There are 10 residues in the CDR3. The germline V gene encodes CDR1 SNHLY and CDR2 FYNNEI. CDR3: CASRGGEQFF. For the CDR3, the DNA is TGTGCCAGCAGGGGGGGTGAGCAGTTCTTC.

V gene TRBV4-2 combines with J gene TRBJ1-2, with D unresolved. Germline CDR1 LGHNA, CDR2 YNFKEQ. V was trimmed by 1 base and J by 10 bases, leaving 7 bases between them. The CDR3 spans 11 residues. The CDR3 DNA follows: TGTGCCAGCAGCCAAGGAGGGAACTACACCTTC. This translates into CASSQGGNYTF.

This chain links TRBV7-9 with TRBJ1-3; D ambiguous. Germline CDR1 is SEHNR and CDR2 is FQNEAQ (reference sequence). The V and J ends lost 1 base and 0 bases respectively, with 13 bases between them. This CDR3 is 17 amino acids long. CDR3 sequence: CASSLGRVFDSGNTIYF. The CDR3 nucleotides read TGTGCCAGCAGCTTAGGAAGGGTTTTCGACTCTGGAAACACCATATATTTT.

This clonotype was picked up a small number of times. Lacking the conserved final phenylalanine or tryptophan, this CDR3 likely reflects a read error. The DNA is omitted, as the CDR3 cannot be located on it reliably, and the CDR3 follows TCRdb's listing. CDR3 sequence: CASSQEPRVGRGTVI. The rearrangement links TRBV4-1 to TRBJ2-7; the table's D call of TRBD2 was not tested on the DNA. The CDR3 length is 15 residues, termini included. CDR1 is MGHRA, CDR2 YSYEKL, per germline.

This clonotype was observed a few times. The V gene is TRBV10-3, the J gene TRBJ2-3; 9 bases map to TRBD1. CDR1 is ENHRY and CDR2 is SYGVKD in the germline V gene. V lost 2 bases to trimming and J lost 4 bases; unmatched junction nucleotides: 1. CDR3 length: 14 amino acids. DNA for the CDR3: TGTGCCATCAGTGAGACAGGGGGCCCAGATACGCAGTATTTT. Its translation is CAISETGGPDTQYF.

This clonotype has only a few counts. The rearrangement joins TRBV5-1 to TRBJ1-2, with D possibly matching TRBD1 (5 bases). V lost 5 bases and J lost 0, with 14 bases in between. The CDR3 runs 15 residues. Germline assignment: CDR1 SGHRS and CDR2 YFSETQ. The CDR3 coding sequence is TGCGCCAGCAGTACGGGACCGACTCCTAACTATGGCTACACCTTC. Translation gives CASSTGPTPNYGYTF.

In its sample, this clonotype was seen a few times. The chain links TRBV28 to TRBJ2-5; D perhaps matches TRBD2 (6 bases). Germline lookup yields CDR1 MDHEN and CDR2 SYDVKM. This CDR3 region has 15 residues. The germline V and J ends were trimmed by 7 bases and 6 bases, with 21 bases remaining between them. CDR3 protein: CASTFIRDLPKTQYF. The CDR3 DNA reads as TGTGCCAGCACCTTTATCCGGGACTTGCCGAAGACCCAGTACTTC.

Ten or more counts support this clonotype. The genes are TRBV5-1 and TRBJ2-1; maybe TRBD1 (5 bases). This CDR3 has 17 residues. Germline-derived CDR1 and CDR2 are SGHRS and YFSETQ. V was pared by 0 bases and J by 4 bases, with 17 bases between. The CDR3 coding sequence is TGCGCCAGCAGCTTGGGGTTCAGGGCTACTATATACAATGAGCAGTTCTTC. Translation: CASSLGFRATIYNEQFF.

At least ten counts were recorded for this clonotype. V and J are TRBV6-2 or TRBV6-3 and TRBJ2-2; D uncertain. This CDR3 contains 18 residues. Trimming shortened V by 0 bases and J by 0 bases, and 14 bases separated the two germline ends. The germline gives CDR1 MNHEY, CDR2 SVGEGT. In DNA, the CDR3 is TGTGCCAGCAGTTACTCGACCCTCAACCCCACGAACACCGGGGAGCTGTTTTTT. It encodes CASSYSTLNPTNTGELFF.

This clonotype was observed a few times. The genes are TRBV5-6 and TRBJ2-4; D is unresolved. Germline CDR1 SGHDT, CDR2 YYEEEE. This CDR3 is 14 amino acids long. The ends were cut back, 7 bases at V and 0 bases at J, with 11 bases in the middle. The CDR3 region is CASHAYLAKNIQYF. DNA of the CDR3: TGTGCCAGCCATGCTTATCTAGCCAAAAACATTCAGTACTTC.

This clonotype was counted ten times or more. The J gene is TRBJ2-3, the V gene TRBV4-1, with a weak D call TRBD2 (5 bases). Trimming took 1 base from V and 0 from J, leaving 11 bases between them. This CDR3 region has 16 residues. CDR1 and CDR2 from the germline V gene are MGHRA and YSYEKL. The CDR3 protein is CASSQGGLVSTDTQYF. The CDR3 DNA reads TGCGCCAGCAGCCAAGGTGGACTGGTTAGCACAGATACGCAGTATTTT.

This clonotype was detected many times. This chain links TRBV9 with TRBJ2-5, with D tentatively TRBD1 (5 bases). This CDR3 is built from 15 residues. V shed 0 bases and J shed 4 bases, with 13 bases lying between them. The V gene's germline CDR1 is SGDLS and CDR2 YYNGEE. CDR3: CASSVEGYRSETQYF. The CDR3 nucleotides are TGTGCCAGCAGCGTAGAAGGGTACAGGTCAGAGACCCAGTACTTC. Filled out from reference TRBV9 and TRBJ2-5, the complete variable domain reads DSGVTQTPKHLITATGQRVTLRCSPRSGDLSVYWYQQSLDQGLQFLIQYYNGEERAKGNILERFSAQQFPDLHSELNLSSLELGDSALYFCASSVEGYRSETQYFGPGTRLLVL.